The 2 T cell receptor beta chains reported below all come from one sample, sequenced in a study of blood T cell repertoires in COVID-19. Assay used: immunoSEQ multiplex PCR; TCRdb lists only in-frame clones, some missing. This sample carries hundreds of thousands of clones, 80% to 90% of them seen once, and the ten largest clones take around 18%. Sequencing was carried out using peripheral blood. Receptor source: a woman older than 75 with active or convalescent COVID-19.

The rearrangement uses TRBV6-5 and TRBJ1-5; no clear D gene. CDR1 and CDR2 from the germline V gene are MNHEY and SVGAGI. The CDR3 runs 11 residues. The V gene lost 11 bases and the J gene lost 1 base, with 6 bases spanning the gap. This CDR3 reads CAERSNQPQHF. The CDR3 DNA follows: TGTGCCGAGAGGAGCAATCAGCCCCAGCATTTT.

This clone showed up just once. The V gene is TRBV5-1, the J gene TRBJ2-7; 13 nucleotides match TRBD2. Trimming cost V 5 bases and J 5 bases; bases outside gene matches: 10. The CDR3 totals 16 residues. Germline V gives CDR1 SGHRS, CDR2 YFSETQ. This chain's CDR3 is CASRPLLAGGINEQYF. As DNA, the CDR3 is TGCGCCAGCAGACCATTACTAGCGGGAGGGATAAACGAGCAGTACTTC.